The subject of this entry is one TCR beta chain. Its specificity is unknown. This record belongs to a study of T cell responses to AZD1222 COVID-19 vaccine. The overall study: Pooling covered second doses at about 4 or about 12 weeks. Overall study findings and caveats: All repertoire sampling was performed exclusively after the peak T cell response. Baseline serology detected seropositivity in only six or seven AZD1222 recipients. Spike-specific TCR repertoires showed rising breadth and depth after two AZD1222 doses.

This CDR3 contains 14 residues. Trimming removed 2 bases at V and 0 bases at J, with 7 bases between. Germline-derived CDR1 and CDR2 are MGHRA and YSYEKL. Measured with immunoSEQ multiplex PCR; TCRdb has only the in-frame clones, and not every one. The sample has 100,000 to 150,000 clones, around nine tenths seen once; the top ten hold over 1.5%. The TCR was taken from an adult in good health. V is TRBV4-1 and J is TRBJ1-1; D is uncertain. The sample here was peripheral blood, taken on day 0 of AZD1222 vaccination. Here the CDR3 DNA reads TGCGCCAGCAGCCAACCGGTTTTGAACACTGAAGCTTTCTTT. Its protein is CASSQPVLNTEAFF.